Listed here is a single T cell receptor beta chain. A second PCR, run for about 6 to 12 cycles, used a sample-barcoded 5' primer plus a J-beta primer mix. A single record per CDR3 protein comes from TCRdb applying MiXCR to the 5' RACE reads. The data show about 1.6 million distinct CDR3 sequences, with almost 35% seen just once and approximately 10% held by the top ten. This CDR3 contains 14 residues. Trimming took 0 bases from V and 11 from J, leaving 19 bases between them. Germline V gene data show CDR1 as DFQATT and CDR2 as SNEGSKA (reference sequence). This specimen belongs to a study of blood T cells in healthy people across ages.

The sample taken for sequencing was blood. The clonotype originates from a woman in her 30s in good health. The chain combines TRBV20-1 with TRBJ1-2, with D possibly matching TRBD1 (5 bases). In DNA, the CDR3 is TGCAGTGCTAGAGATCCGGGGCAGGGTAGTGGGTACACCTTC. Translation gives CSARDPGQGSGYTF.